The subject of this entry is one TCR beta chain. The antigen remains unidentified. The data are from a study of cytomegalovirus exposure and HLA in healthy donors. Broader study findings: Later, an analysis showed that TCR beta chains associated with HLA were more clonally expanded than others that were equally common. Upon later analysis, TCR association rates were observed to vary by HLA locus, being highest for DRB1 and lowest for HLA-C.

The PCR employed 60 Vbeta primers together with 13 Jbeta primers. Per the authors' pipeline: In a later analysis, of 70 million to 85 million unique beta chains, roughly 9.9 million appeared in at least two donors. The table came from immunoSEQ multiplex PCR; TCRdb's copy has only in-frame clones and leaves some out. The V and J calls and the clone size are those of that table, but D and trimming were determined from the DNA. This table has over 150,000 clones, 80% appearing once. Germline V gene sequence: CDR1 SGHNT, CDR2 YYREEE (reference sequence). Trimming took off 3 bases at V and 6 bases at J, with 16 bases between the two ends. The CDR3 is made up of 14 amino acids.

The clonotype was recovered from a man aged 30-40 years in good health and CMV-seropositive. Sequenced: PBMCs. V is TRBV5-4 and J is TRBJ2-7; possible D gene TRBD2, 5 bases. CDR3 amino acids: CASSSTKGEAEQYF. Written as DNA, the CDR3 is TGTGCCAGCAGCTCAACCAAGGGAGAGGCCGAGCAGTACTTC.